The entry below gives a single T cell receptor beta chain sequence along with its context. The sample comes from a study of shared clonotypes between healthy human individuals. Libraries were prepared by immunoSEQ multiplex PCR; TCRdb keeps only in-frame clonotypes and omits some of them. The sample includes 400,000 or so clones, around 96% of them seen just once. Germline V CDR1 and CDR2: SGHRS, YFSETQ. The CDR3 covers 14 residues. The V end lost 1 base, the J end lost 3 bases, and 7 bases lay between the germline ends. The TCR was taken from a man under 40 in good health. What was sequenced was memory CD8+ T cells sorted from blood. The subset is: CD45RO+ cells pooled with CCR7-negative TemRA cells. J is TRBJ1-4 and V is TRBV5-1; D perhaps matches TRBD1 (5 bases). The CDR3 region has the DNA TGCGCCAGCAGCTTGCAGGGCTCTAATGAAAAACTGTTTTTT. It encodes CASSLQGSNEKLFF.